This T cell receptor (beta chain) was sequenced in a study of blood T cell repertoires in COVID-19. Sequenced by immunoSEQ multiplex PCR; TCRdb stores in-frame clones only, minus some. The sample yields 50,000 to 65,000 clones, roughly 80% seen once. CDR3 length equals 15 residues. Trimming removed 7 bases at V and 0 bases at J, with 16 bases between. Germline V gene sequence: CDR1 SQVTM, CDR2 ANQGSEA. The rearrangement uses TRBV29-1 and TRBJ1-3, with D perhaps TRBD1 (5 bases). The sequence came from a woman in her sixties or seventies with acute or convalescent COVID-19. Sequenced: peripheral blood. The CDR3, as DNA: TGCAGCGCCCGCGGGGGATTAGACTCTGGAAACACCATATATTTT. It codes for CSARGGLDSGNTIYF.